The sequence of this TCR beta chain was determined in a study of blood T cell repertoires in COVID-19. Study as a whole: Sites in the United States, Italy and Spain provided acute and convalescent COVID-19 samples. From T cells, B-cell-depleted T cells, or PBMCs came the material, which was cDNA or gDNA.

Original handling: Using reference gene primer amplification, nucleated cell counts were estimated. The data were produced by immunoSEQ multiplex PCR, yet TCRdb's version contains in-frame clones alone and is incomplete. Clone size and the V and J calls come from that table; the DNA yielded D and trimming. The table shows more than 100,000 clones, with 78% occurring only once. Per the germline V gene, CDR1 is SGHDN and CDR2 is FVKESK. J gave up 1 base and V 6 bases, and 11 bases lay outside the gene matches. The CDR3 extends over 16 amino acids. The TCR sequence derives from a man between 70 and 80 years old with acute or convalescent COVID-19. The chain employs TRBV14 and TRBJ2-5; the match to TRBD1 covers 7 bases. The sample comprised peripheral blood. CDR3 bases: TGTGCCAGCAGTAAGAGGACAGGAGGAGTCCAAGAGACCCAGTACTTC. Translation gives CASSKRTGGVQETQYF.